One sample yielded the 15 T cell receptor beta chains listed below, sequenced in a study of T cell changes during pregnancy in multiple sclerosis. Assay: immunoSEQ multiplex PCR; the TCRdb copy retains only in-frame clones and omits some. The sample records 80,000 to 100,000 clones, approximately 93% being singletons. The starting material was peripheral blood, obtained after pregnancy. These receptors were collected from a female donor with multiple sclerosis, enrolled in a pregnancy study.

This chain connects TRBV2 to TRBJ1-3, with D unclear. V lost 9 bases and J lost 0, with 12 bases in between. The CDR3 is made up of 14 amino acids. Germline V CDR1 and CDR2: SNHLY, FYNNEI. CDR3 loop: CASSTLSSGNTIYF. The CDR3 DNA reads TGTGCCAGTTCTACTCTAAGCTCTGGAAACACCATATATTTT.

This chain uses TRBV7-9 with TRBJ2-6, with TRBD1 as a possible D gene (6 bases). Trimming cost V 4 bases and J 0 bases, with 10 bases left between them. The length of the CDR3 is 16 residues. CDR1 and CDR2 from the germline V gene are SEHNR and FQNEAQ (reference sequence). The CDR3 bases are TGTGCCAGCAGCTCTACAGGGAGCTCTGGGGCCAACGTCCTGACTTTC. It codes for CASSSTGSSGANVLTF.

V and J are TRBV5-1 and TRBJ2-7; 9 nucleotides align to TRBD2. The CDR3 spans 16 residues. Germline CDR1 SGHRS, CDR2 YFSETQ. With 1 base clipped from V and 2 bases from J, the junction kept 7 bases outside the gene matches. CDR3 nucleotides: TGCGCCAGCAGCTTGATATTGGGCGGGAGGGCCTACGAGCAGTACTTC. The encoded protein is CASSLILGGRAYEQYF.

The chain is built from TRBV5-1 and TRBJ2-5; D call uncertain. CDR3 length: 11 residues. V was pared by 5 bases and J by 5 bases, with 7 bases between. CDR1 is SGHRS and CDR2 is YFSETQ in the germline V gene. The CDR3 sequence is CASREIETQYF. The CDR3 nucleotides read TGCGCCAGCAGAGAGATCGAGACCCAGTACTTC.

This sequence joins TRBV7-8 and TRBJ2-3; D is possibly TRBD1 (6 bases). The germline gives CDR1 SGHVS, CDR2 FQNEAQ. This CDR3 has 16 residues. Between the trimmed V and J ends, which lost 1 base and 4 bases, there was a span of 15 bases. The CDR3 reads CASSLVGASRPDTQYF. In nucleotides, the CDR3 is TGTGCCAGCAGCTTAGTGGGGGCCTCCAGGCCAGATACGCAGTATTTT.

The chain couples TRBV4-1 to TRBJ2-1; 10 positions agree with TRBD2. The CDR3 loop spans 16 amino acids. Germline V gene lookup returns CDR1 MGHRA and CDR2 YSYEKL. J lost 6 bases, V lost 6 bases, and 11 bases had no gene match. CDR3: CASSQRLAGVFNEQFF. Here the CDR3 DNA reads TGCGCCAGCAGTCAACGGCTAGCGGGAGTGTTCAATGAGCAGTTCTTC.

V is TRBV28 and J is TRBJ2-7; D gene unclear. From germline, CDR1 is MDHEN and CDR2 SYDVKM. CDR3 length: 13 amino acids. With 5 bases removed from V and 2 bases from J, the gap between germline ends came to 10 bases. The DNA of the CDR3 is TGTGCCAGCAGTCTTGCGGAAACCTACGAGCAGTACTTC. This encodes CASSLAETYEQYF.

Of note for this clone: Distinct nucleotide sequences in the sample also encode this CDR3. CDR3 nucleotide sequence: TGTGCCAGCAGTTACTCGAGACTAGCGGGAGGCAATGAGCAGTTCTTC. Translating gives CASSYSRLAGGNEQFF. V usage is TRBV6-5 and J usage is TRBJ2-1; 13 nucleotides agree with TRBD2. With 0 bases clipped from V and 6 bases from J, the junction kept 2 bases outside the gene matches. Germline V lookup: CDR1 MNHEY, CDR2 SVGAGI. This CDR3 contains 16 residues.

V usage is TRBV29-1 and J usage is TRBJ2-3; 13 bases agree with TRBD2. The CDR3 totals 17 residues. Germline V CDR1 and CDR2: SQVTM, ANQGSEA. The trim removed 6 bases at V and 0 bases at J, leaving 9 bases unmatched. The chain's CDR3 is CSVRGTSGTLSTDTQYF. The DNA of the CDR3 is TGCAGCGTGCGCGGGACTAGCGGGACCCTTAGCACAGATACGCAGTATTTT.

As concerns this clone: The sample carries other DNA sequences with the same CDR3. The chain employs TRBV19 and TRBJ2-7; TRBD1 agrees at 8 bases. The CDR3 is 13 amino acids. The germline V gene has CDR1 LNHDA and CDR2 SQIVND (reference sequence). The V gene end was trimmed by 4 bases and the J gene end by 5 bases; junction bases not matched to a gene: 4. The CDR3 bases are TGTGCCAGTAGTACCAGGACAGGGAACGAGCAGTACTTC. Translation gives CASSTRTGNEQYF.

This clone was seen just once. V is TRBV19 and J is TRBJ1-5; weak D call: TRBD1 (6 bases). The V end lost 5 bases, the J end lost 7 bases, and 12 bases lay between the germline ends. The CDR3 consists of 13 residues. Germline V gene sequence: CDR1 LNHDA, CDR2 SQIVND (reference sequence). CDR3 loop: CASSLGGWQPQHF. The CDR3 DNA follows: TGTGCCAGTAGTCTTGGGGGCTGGCAGCCCCAGCATTTT.

The rearrangement joins TRBV18 to TRBJ1-2; no definite D call. Looked up from germline, CDR1 is KGHSH and CDR2 is LQKENI. The CDR3 has 17 residues. V lost 2 bases to trimming and J lost 0 bases, with 16 bases between them. This chain's CDR3 is CASSPEGTRNSNYGYTF. The DNA for the CDR3 is TGTGCCAGCTCACCAGAGGGAACCCGAAACTCTAACTATGGCTACACCTTC. The whole variable domain, filled in from reference TRBV18 and TRBJ1-2, reads NAGVMQNPRHLVRRRGQEARLRCSPMKGHSHVYWYRQLPEEGLKFMVYLQKENIIDESGMPKERFSAEFPKEGPSILRIQQVVRGDSAAYFCASSPEGTRNSNYGYTFGSGTRLTVV.

J is TRBJ2-3 and V is TRBV5-1, with 11 bases aligning to TRBD2. The J segment lost 6 bases and the V segment lost 2 bases, leaving 8 bases of the junction unmatched. This CDR3 is built from 16 residues. Germline V gives CDR1 SGHRS, CDR2 YFSETQ. The CDR3 nucleotides are TGCGCCAGCAGCTTCCCGGGACTAGCGGCCGGGGATACGCAGTATTTT. Protein product: CASSFPGLAAGDTQYF. Together with reference TRBV5-1 and TRBJ2-3, the CDR3 gives the full variable domain: KAGVTQTPRYLIKTRGQQVTLSCSPISGHRSVSWYQQTPGQGLQFLFEYFSETQRNKGNFPGRFSGRQFSNSRSEMNVSTLELGDSALYLCASSFPGLAAGDTQYFGPGTRLTVL.

The table lists this clone with a few counts. The CDR3 protein is CASSGIRTGRNTEAFF. The DNA for the CDR3 is TGCGCCAGCAGCGGGATTAGGACAGGGAGAAACACTGAAGCTTTCTTT. This rearrangement joins TRBV4-1 to TRBJ1-1; the match to TRBD1 covers 8 bases. This CDR3 spans 16 amino acids. The germline CDR1 and CDR2 sequences are MGHRA and YSYEKL. Trimming cost V 5 bases and J 2 bases; bases outside gene matches: 10.

V is TRBV29-1 and J is TRBJ2-7; TRBD2 matches 8 bases. This CDR3 region has 11 residues. Germline-derived CDR1 and CDR2 are SQVTM and ANQGSEA. V lost 5 bases and J lost 7; bases outside the gene matches: 4. The DNA of the CDR3 is TGCAGCGTTAAGACTAGCGAGGAGCAGTACTTC. Protein: CSVKTSEEQYF.